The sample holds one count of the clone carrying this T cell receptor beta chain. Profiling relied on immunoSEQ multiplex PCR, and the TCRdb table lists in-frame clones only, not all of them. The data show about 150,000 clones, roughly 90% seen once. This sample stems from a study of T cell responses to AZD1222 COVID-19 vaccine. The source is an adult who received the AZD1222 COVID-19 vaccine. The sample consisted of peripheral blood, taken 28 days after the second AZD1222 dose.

Here the CDR3 reads CASSTPGTAKVEQFF. The DNA of the CDR3 is TGTGCCAGCAGTACTCCCGGGACTGCGAAAGTTGAGCAGTTCTTC. This chain uses TRBV28 with TRBJ2-1; D is perhaps TRBD2 (6 bases). CDR3 length: 15 residues. Germline V gives CDR1 MDHEN, CDR2 SYDVKM. Trimming shortened V by 5 bases and J by 9 bases, and 20 bases separated the two germline ends.